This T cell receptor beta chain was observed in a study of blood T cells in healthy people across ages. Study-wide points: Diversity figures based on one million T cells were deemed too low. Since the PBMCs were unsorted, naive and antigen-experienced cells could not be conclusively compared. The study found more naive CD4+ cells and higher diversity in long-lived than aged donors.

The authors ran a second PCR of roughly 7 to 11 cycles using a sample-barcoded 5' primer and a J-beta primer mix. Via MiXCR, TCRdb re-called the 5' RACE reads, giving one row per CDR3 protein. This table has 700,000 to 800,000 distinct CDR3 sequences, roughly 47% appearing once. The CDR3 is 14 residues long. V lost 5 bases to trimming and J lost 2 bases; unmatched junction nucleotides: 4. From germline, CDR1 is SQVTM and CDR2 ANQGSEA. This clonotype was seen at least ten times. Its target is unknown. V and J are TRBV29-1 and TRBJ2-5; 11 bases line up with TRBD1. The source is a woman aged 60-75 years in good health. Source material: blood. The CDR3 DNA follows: TGCAGCGTTAAGGACAGGGGGCGGCAAGAGACCCAGTACTTC. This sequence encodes CSVKDRGRQETQYF. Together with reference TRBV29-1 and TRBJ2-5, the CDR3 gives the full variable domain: SAVISQKPSRDICQRGTSLTIQCQVDSQVTMMFWYRQQPGQSLTLIATANQGSEATYESGFVIDKFPISRPNLTFSTLTVSNMSPEDSSIYLCSVKDRGRQETQYFGPGTRLLVL.